This T cell receptor beta chain was found in a study of response to subunit inactivated influenza vaccine. TCRdb passed the RT-PCR reads through MiXCR, listing each CDR3 protein once. Of about 570,000 distinct CDR3 sequences in the sample, roughly 10% are singletons; the top ten hold 11%. The CDR3 is made up of 16 amino acids. CDR1 is SGHAT and CDR2 is FQNNGV in the germline V gene. The V segment lost 4 bases and the J segment 4 bases; nucleotides outside the gene matches: 8. The same specimen was also included in a second study, on T cells expressing NK-cell markers. That study adds: For TCR beta, cDNA was produced by 5'RACE template switching with UMIs.

The receptor comes from a man in his fifties or sixties who received an inactivated influenza vaccine. This chain uses TRBV11-2 with TRBJ2-1, with 9 bases that match TRBD1. Sequenced here: PBMCs from blood, sampled on the day of vaccination. The CDR3 loop reads CASSSLGGQGYNEQFF. The DNA of the CDR3 is TGTGCCAGCAGCTCATTGGGGGGACAGGGATACAATGAGCAGTTCTTC.